Described below is a single T cell receptor (beta chain) sequence and its context. Its antigen is undetermined. CDR3 size: 14 residues. Germline assignment: CDR1 GTSNPN and CDR2 SVGIG (reference sequence). With 3 bases clipped from V and 3 bases from J, the junction kept 3 bases outside the gene matches. The data stem from a study of CD8 T cells in Susac syndrome. General study points: Susac syndrome CD4+ T cell repertoires showed no clonal expansion.

Random hexamers were used to reverse transcribe roughly 0.45 to 1 ug of RNA. TCRdb fed the immunoSEQ multiplex PCR reads into MiXCR, producing one record per CDR3 protein. The table shows around 200,000 distinct CDR3 sequences, with roughly 95% occurring only once. The CD8+ and CD4+ T cells were isolated magnetically using a negative isolation approach, whereas the TEMRA cells were enriched by FACS. The TCR originated in a human donor with Susac syndrome. V gene TRBV30 combines with J gene TRBJ2-1; TRBD1 matches 9 bases. Material: CD4+ T cells from PBMCs. The CDR3 DNA sequence: TGTGCCTGGAGCCGACAGGGGGTCTACAATGAGCAGTTCTTC. Protein: CAWSRQGVYNEQFF.